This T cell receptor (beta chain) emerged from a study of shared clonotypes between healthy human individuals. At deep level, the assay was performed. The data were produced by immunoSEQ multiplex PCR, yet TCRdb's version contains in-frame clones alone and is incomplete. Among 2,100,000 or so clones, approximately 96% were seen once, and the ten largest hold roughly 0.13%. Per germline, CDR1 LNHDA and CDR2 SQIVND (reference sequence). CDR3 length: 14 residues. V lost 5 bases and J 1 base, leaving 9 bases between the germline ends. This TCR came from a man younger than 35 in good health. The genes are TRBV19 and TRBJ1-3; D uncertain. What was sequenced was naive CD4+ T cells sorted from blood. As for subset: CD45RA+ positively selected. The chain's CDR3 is CASSALESGNTIYF. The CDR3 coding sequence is TGTGCCAGTAGTGCCCTAGAATCTGGAAACACCATATATTTT. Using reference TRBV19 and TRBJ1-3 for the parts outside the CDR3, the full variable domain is DGGITQSPKYLFRKEGQNVTLSCEQNLNHDAMYWYRQDPGQGLRLIYYSQIVNDFQKGDIAEGYSVSREKKESFPLTVTSAQKNPTAFYLCASSALESGNTIYFGEGSWLTVV.